A single sample is the source of the 21 T cell receptor beta chains below, sequenced in a study of T cell repertoires in cytomegalovirus infection. No antigen is known for these receptors. Each CDR3 protein gets one entry after TCRdb re-called the reads with MiXCR. Of approximately 600,000 distinct CDR3 sequences listed, 40% are singletons. The sequencing here drew on cultured PBMCs, taken from culture after CMV antigen stimulation. These receptors all come from a human donor in good health (CMV status not recorded). Some clones in this sample may be carry-over from other donors' samples.

This clonotype was seen once. The chain is built from TRBV5-4 and TRBJ1-4; possible D gene TRBD1, 5 bases. This CDR3 is 13 amino acids long. The ends were cut back, 4 bases at V and 15 bases at J, with 19 bases in the middle. The germline gives CDR1 SGHNT, CDR2 YYREEE (reference sequence). CDR3 region: CASSPRPGNYVFF. CDR3 bases: TGTGCCAGCAGCCCGAGACCAGGGAATTATGTGTTTTTT.

This clonotype was seen at least ten times. This chain connects TRBV7-2 to TRBJ2-5; TRBD1 or TRBD2 may be the D gene (6 bases each). The CDR3 is made up of 13 amino acids. V lost 6 bases and J 4 bases, leaving 12 bases between the germline ends. From germline, CDR1 is SGHTA and CDR2 FQGNSA. This CDR3 is CASRRGVRETQYF. The CDR3, as DNA: TGTGCCAGCAGAAGGGGGGTTAGAGAGACCCAGTACTTC.

This clonotype occurred a few times. This chain links TRBV27 with TRBJ2-7, with D perhaps matching TRBD1 (5 bases). CDR3 length: 16 amino acids. V was shortened by 0 bases and J by 5 bases, with 17 bases between the two germline ends. CDR1 MNHEY and CDR2 SMNVEV come from the germline V gene (reference sequence). This CDR3 is CASSLSFETADHEQYF. The CDR3 DNA reads TGTGCCAGCAGTTTATCATTTGAGACAGCCGACCACGAGCAGTACTTC.

The V gene is TRBV19, the J gene TRBJ2-7; D might be TRBD1 (5 bases). CDR1 is LNHDA, CDR2 SQIVND, per germline (reference sequence). The CDR3 consists of 13 residues. Trimming stripped 3 bases from V and 2 bases from J, with 8 bases between. For the CDR3, the DNA is TGTGCCAGTAGTATCGGCAGGGCCTACGAGCAGTACTTC. Translated, it gives CASSIGRAYEQYF.

V and J are TRBV4-3 and TRBJ2-7; TRBD1 might be the D (6 bases). Trimming shortened V by 1 base and J by 0 bases, and 10 bases separated the two germline ends. The CDR3 has 15 amino acids. Germline values: CDR1 LGHNA, CDR2 YSLEER. The CDR3 DNA reads TGCGCCAGCAGCCAAGGCAACAGGGCCTCCTACGAGCAGTACTTC. It yields the protein CASSQGNRASYEQYF.

In this sample, this clonotype turned up many times. The CDR3, as DNA: TGTGCCAGCAGCCCTGGGGGGACCTATGGCTACACCTTC. Its translation is CASSPGGTYGYTF. The genes are TRBV7-2 and TRBJ1-2, with a possible D match to TRBD1 (5 bases). The germline V gene encodes CDR1 SGHTA and CDR2 FQGNSA. The CDR3 length is 13 residues. Trimming left V 5 bases short and J 4 bases short, with 11 bases between.

The chain is built from TRBV2 and TRBJ1-5; a weak D match, TRBD1 (6 bases). The germline V and J ends were trimmed by 5 bases and 4 bases, with 12 bases remaining between them. Germline lookup yields CDR1 SNHLY and CDR2 FYNNEI. This CDR3 has 14 residues. CDR3 sequence: CASSFGGTNQPQHF. For the CDR3, the DNA is TGTGCCAGCAGTTTTGGGGGCACTAATCAGCCCCAGCATTTT.

V gene TRBV20-1 combines with J gene TRBJ2-2; 7 positions match TRBD2. This CDR3 contains 13 residues. Germline V lookup: CDR1 DFQATT, CDR2 SNEGSKA (reference sequence). V lost 3 bases and J lost 6; bases outside the gene matches: 4. CDR3 region: CSARRESAGELFF. In DNA form, the CDR3 reads TGCAGTGCTAGGCGGGAGTCGGCCGGGGAGCTGTTTTTT.

The CDR3 DNA sequence: TGTGCCAGCAGTTTTCTCAGGTCCACCGGGGAGCTGTTTTTT. It yields the protein CASSFLRSTGELFF. V gene TRBV12-3 or TRBV12-4 combines with J gene TRBJ2-2; unclear D gene. V gave up 3 bases and J gave up 4 bases, with 9 bases separating them. The CDR3 consists of 14 residues.

V gene TRBV7-9 combines with J gene TRBJ1-5; 10 positions match TRBD1. V was clipped by 5 bases and J by 8 bases; unmatched bases: 12. From germline, CDR1 is SEHNR and CDR2 FQNEAQ (reference sequence). This CDR3 region has 16 residues. CDR3 DNA sequence: TGTGCCAGCAGCACCAACGACAGGGGGCCTCAGGAGCCCCAGCATTTT. Translating gives CASSTNDRGPQEPQHF. Drawing the rest from reference TRBV7-9 and TRBJ1-5, the complete variable domain is DTGVSQNPRHKITKRGQNVTFRCDPISEHNRLYWYRQTLGQGPEFLTYFQNEAQLEKSRLLSDRFSAERPKGSFSTLEIQRTEQGDSAMYLCASSTNDRGPQEPQHFGDGTRLSIL.

Only a few counts were recorded for this clonotype. This chain connects TRBV7-9 to TRBJ2-5; 7 bases map to TRBD1. Germline assignment: CDR1 SEHNR and CDR2 FQNEAQ (reference sequence). The J segment lost 1 base and the V segment lost 5 bases, leaving 4 bases of the junction unmatched. There are 14 residues in the CDR3. The CDR3 nucleotides read TGTGCCAGCAGCGACAGGGTAACCCAAGAGACCCAGTACTTC. Protein: CASSDRVTQETQYF.

The chain joins TRBV10-3 to TRBJ2-5; D is possibly TRBD1 (6 bases). The CDR3 covers 13 residues. The V gene lost 10 bases and the J gene lost 4 bases, with 16 bases spanning the gap. In germline, CDR1 is ENHRY, CDR2 SYGVKD. The CDR3: CANRATEAETQYF. The CDR3 region has the DNA TGTGCCAACAGGGCGACGGAGGCAGAGACCCAGTACTTC.

The chain recombines TRBV5-4 with TRBJ2-7; the D is unclear. V was cut by 0 bases and J by 0 bases, with 10 bases left in between. Germline CDR1 is SGHNT and CDR2 is YYREEE (reference sequence). The CDR3 is 15 residues long. The CDR3, as DNA: TGTGCCAGCAGCTTGGGATTTAAGAGCTCCTACGAGCAGTACTTC. It translates to CASSLGFKSSYEQYF.

The table lists this clonotype with a few counts. The rearrangement joins TRBV4-3 to TRBJ2-7, with 11 bases matching TRBD2. This CDR3 is 15 amino acids long. The V gene end was trimmed by 3 bases and the J gene end by 2 bases; junction bases not matched to a gene: 3. The germline CDR1 and CDR2 sequences are LGHNA and YSLEER. The CDR3 region has the DNA TGCGCCAGCAGCCAGGGGACTAGCGGTGCCTACGAGCAGTACTTC. Its protein product is CASSQGTSGAYEQYF.

Ten or more counts support this clonotype. The rearrangement uses TRBV7-8 and TRBJ2-3; D unclear. Germline CDR1 reads SGHVS; CDR2 reads FQNEAQ. Trimming shortened V by 0 bases and J by 4 bases, and 8 bases separated the two germline ends. The CDR3 totals 14 residues. The CDR3 DNA follows: TGTGCCAGCAGCTTAGCTCTTAGGGCAGATACGCAGTATTTT. Translated: CASSLALRADTQYF.

The chain couples TRBV6-2 or TRBV6-3 to TRBJ2-7; no firm D call. The CDR3 extends over 11 amino acids. The V gene's germline CDR1 is MNHEY and CDR2 SVGEGT. V shed 6 bases and J shed 6 bases, with 9 bases lying between them. CDR3 region: CASRRVGEQYF. The DNA for the CDR3 is TGTGCCAGCAGACGAGTAGGCGAGCAGTACTTC.

The J gene is TRBJ2-5, the V gene TRBV20-1; D possibly corresponds to TRBD1 (5 bases). Germline loops: CDR1 DFQATT, CDR2 SNEGSKA (reference sequence). The CDR3 runs 12 residues. V lost 6 bases, J lost 5 bases, and 13 bases lay in between. The CDR3, as DNA: TGCAGTGCCTTAAGGGGATTGGAGACCCAGTACTTC. It encodes CSALRGLETQYF.

This clonotype was recorded a few times. The chain joins TRBV7-6 to TRBJ2-3; D might be TRBD2 (6 bases). The CDR3 has 14 residues. CDR1 SGHVS and CDR2 FNYEAQ come from the germline V gene. V shed 5 bases and J shed 2 bases, with 11 bases lying between them. CDR3 sequence (DNA): TGTGCCAGCAGCACCACTAGCTCCACAGATACGCAGTATTTT. Translation gives CASSTTSSTDTQYF.

The table lists this clonotype with many counts. A junction boundary mismatches the germline segment, possibly from a read error. The gene calls are TRBV7-2 and TRBJ2-1; possibly TRBD1 or TRBD2 for D (5 bases each). The CDR3 is 16 amino acids. The germline CDR1 and CDR2 sequences are SGHTA and FQGNSA. CDR3 residues: CASSLAEGWSFNEQFF. The CDR3 DNA sequence: TGTGCCAGCAGCTTAGCAGAGGGGTGGTCCTTCAATGAGCAGTTCTTC.

The chain has TRBV11-2 and TRBJ1-5; D may be TRBD1 (6 bases). This CDR3 region has 17 residues. Germline-derived CDR1 and CDR2 are SGHAT and FQNNGV. V was trimmed by 0 bases and J by 3 bases, leaving 15 bases between them. The DNA of the CDR3 is TGTGCCAGCAGCTTAGATCGGGGCAGGGGTACCAATCAGCCCCAGCATTTT. It is translated as CASSLDRGRGTNQPQHF.

This clonotype has just a few counts. V usage is TRBV7-2 and J usage is TRBJ2-3; 7 nucleotides match TRBD1. V shed 2 bases and J 6 bases; nucleotides not matched to a gene: 8. The CDR3 length is 15 residues. The germline V gene encodes CDR1 SGHTA and CDR2 FQGNSA. CDR3 coding DNA: TGTGCCAGCAGCTTAAGTAGACAGGGTTGGGATACGCAGTATTTT. Translating it yields CASSLSRQGWDTQYF.